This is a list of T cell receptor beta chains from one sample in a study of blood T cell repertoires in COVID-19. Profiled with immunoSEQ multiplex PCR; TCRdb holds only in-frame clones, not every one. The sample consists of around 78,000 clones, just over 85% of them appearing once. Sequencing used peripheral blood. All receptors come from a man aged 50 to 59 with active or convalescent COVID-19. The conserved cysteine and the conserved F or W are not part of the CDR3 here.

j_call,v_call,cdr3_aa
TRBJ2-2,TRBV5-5,ASSSGLAGGSTGELF
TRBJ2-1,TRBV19,ASTLFPGQSSQYNEQF
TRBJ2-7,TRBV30,AWMGGGGIYEQY
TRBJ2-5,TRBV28,ASSPTIAGGPPGTQY
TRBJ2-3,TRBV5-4,ASSLVRDTGTQY
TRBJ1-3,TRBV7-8,ASSLDGEAGNTIY
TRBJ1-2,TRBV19,ASSPRRGNGGYT
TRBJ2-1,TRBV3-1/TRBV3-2,ASSFPGLHNEQF
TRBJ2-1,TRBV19,ASSRSQPGLAGVGEQF
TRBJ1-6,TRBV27,ASSSSRGVNSPLH
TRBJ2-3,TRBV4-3,ASSQATRTGAQTQY
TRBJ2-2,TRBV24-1,ATSWPNTGELF
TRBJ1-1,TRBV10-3,AISDSKTGSSTEAF
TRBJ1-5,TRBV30,AWSKGQGKQPQH
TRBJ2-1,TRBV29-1,SVENNNEQF
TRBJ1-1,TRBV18,ASSPTQGRVGTEAF
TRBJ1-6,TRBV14,ASSPFGTTNNSPLH
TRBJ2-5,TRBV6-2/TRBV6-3,ASSHRTGTHQETQY
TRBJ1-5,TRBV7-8,ASSSDRVGRQPQH
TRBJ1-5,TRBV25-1,ASSVAGEAQPQH
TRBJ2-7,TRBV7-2,ASSRTSGGPYEQY
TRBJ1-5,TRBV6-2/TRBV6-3,ASSYSTSGHRYSNQPQH
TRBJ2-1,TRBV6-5,ASSSWEGGFYNEQF
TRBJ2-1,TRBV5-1,ASSLDGSGRGSSYNEQF
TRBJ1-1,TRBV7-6,ASSSGFGTVNTEAF
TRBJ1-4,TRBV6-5,ASCTTGSEKLF
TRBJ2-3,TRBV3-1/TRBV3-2,ASSPAGLATDTQY
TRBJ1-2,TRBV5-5,ASSLGRGRDGYT
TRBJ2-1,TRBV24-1,ATSDSGTYEQF
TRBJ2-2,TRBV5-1,ASSAGGAYTGELF
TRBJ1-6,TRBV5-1,ASSLDSPGTSPLH
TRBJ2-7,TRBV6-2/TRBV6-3,ASSSPVGVRTYEQY
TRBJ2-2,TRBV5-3,ARSYWTGAGELF
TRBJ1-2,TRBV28,ASSWGQGYGYT
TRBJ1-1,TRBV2,ASTRSYRDTEAF
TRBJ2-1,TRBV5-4,ASSPRLAGGGNEQF
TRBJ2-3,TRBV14,ASSPTRSQRDTQY